What follows are 25 T cell receptor beta chains derived from one specimen sequenced in a study of shared T cell receptors in the human thymus. Profiling relied on immunoSEQ multiplex PCR, and the TCRdb table lists in-frame clones only, not all of them. In the table there are hundreds of thousands of clones, approximately 88% of which are singletons. In addition, the sample was reused for a study of human thymus T cells.

Input material: thymocytes. The receptors stem from a boy younger than two with a congenital heart defect.

Written as DNA, the CDR3 is TGTGCCTGGAGTCGTCTGGACTACTTCGGGCAGTACTTC. It encodes CAWSRLDYFGQYF. The chain recombines TRBV30 with TRBJ2-7, with D possibly matching TRBD2 (6 bases). In germline, CDR1 is GTSNPN, CDR2 SVGIG (reference sequence). Between the trimmed V and J ends, which lost 2 bases and 9 bases, there was a span of 17 bases. This CDR3 has 13 residues.

This chain connects TRBV18 to TRBJ2-7; 7 positions match TRBD1. Losses at the gene ends were 3 bases for V and 2 bases for J; bases not matched to a gene: 10. CDR3 length: 16 amino acids. Germline values: CDR1 KGHSH, CDR2 LQKENI. The chain's CDR3 is CASSPNRTGGAYEQYF. The CDR3 region has the DNA TGTGCCAGCTCACCGAACCGGACAGGTGGGGCCTACGAGCAGTACTTC. The full variable domain, in which reference TRBV18 and TRBJ2-7 provide the parts outside the CDR3, is NAGVMQNPRHLVRRRGQEARLRCSPMKGHSHVYWYRQLPEEGLKFMVYLQKENIIDESGMPKERFSAEFPKEGPSILRIQQVVRGDSAAYFCASSPNRTGGAYEQYFGPGTRLTVT.

The V and J genes are TRBV14 and TRBJ1-2; 9 positions match TRBD1. This CDR3 is 17 amino acids long. V trimming: 1 base; J trimming: 1 base; junction bases outside the gene matches: 7. From germline, CDR1 is SGHDN and CDR2 FVKESK. The CDR3 nucleotides read TGTGCCAGCAGCCAAGGACTACAGGGGGCCAGTAACTATGGCTACACCTTC. Translating gives CASSQGLQGASNYGYTF.

This clone was seen a handful of times. This rearrangement joins TRBV5-4 to TRBJ2-5; the match to TRBD1 covers 7 bases. The V gene end was trimmed by 0 bases and the J gene end by 5 bases; junction bases not matched to a gene: 4. Looked up from germline, CDR1 is SGHNT and CDR2 is YYREEE (reference sequence). The CDR3 covers 14 residues. The DNA of the CDR3 is TGTGCCAGCAGCTTGGAAGGGGGCGGGGAGACCCAGTACTTC. Its translation: CASSLEGGGETQYF. Based on the CDR3 plus reference TRBV5-4 and TRBJ2-5, the full variable domain is ETGVTQSPTHLIKTRGQQVTLRCSSQSGHNTVSWYQQALGQGPQFIFQYYREEENGRGNFPPRFSGLQFPNYSSELNVNALELDDSALYLCASSLEGGGETQYFGPGTRLLVL.

This clone turned up a few times. The CDR3 sequence is CASSLNLRDSRYNEQFF. DNA for the CDR3: TGTGCCAGCAGCCTCAATCTCCGGGACTCCAGGTACAATGAGCAGTTCTTC. This sequence joins TRBV27 and TRBJ2-1; D is perhaps TRBD2 (6 bases). The CDR3 has 17 residues. Germline-derived CDR1 and CDR2 are MNHEY and SMNVEV (reference sequence). Trimming stripped 6 bases from V and 4 bases from J, with 22 bases between.

The chain couples TRBV25-1 to TRBJ1-2; tentatively, D is TRBD1 (5 bases). CDR3 length: 15 residues. V lost 0 bases and J lost 7, with 15 bases in between. Germline V gene sequence: CDR1 MGHDK, CDR2 SYGVNS. The CDR3 here is CASSEYYTQAGGYTF. The CDR3 nucleotides read TGTGCCAGCAGTGAATACTATACACAGGCAGGTGGCTACACCTTC.

The CDR3 here is CSGGGTSGSADTQYF. DNA of the CDR3: TGCAGCGGGGGGGGGACTAGCGGGAGTGCAGATACGCAGTATTTT. The chain combines TRBV29-1 with TRBJ2-3; 14 bases fit TRBD2. Germline V gene data show CDR1 as SQVTM and CDR2 as ANQGSEA. The CDR3 runs to 15 residues. V trimming: 7 bases; J trimming: 4 bases; junction bases outside the gene matches: 7.

The chain carries TRBV9 and TRBJ2-7; 11 positions agree with TRBD2. The V and J ends lost 4 bases and 3 bases, in that order; junction bases with no gene match: 18. The CDR3 sequence is 19 residues long. In germline, CDR1 is SGDLS, CDR2 YYNGEE. CDR3 in DNA: TGTGCCAGCAGCCCTTTCTCGACCTTAGCGGGAGGGCCTCTCTACGAGCAGTACTTC. Its translation is CASSPFSTLAGGPLYEQYF.

The chain employs TRBV11-3 and TRBJ2-1; the match to TRBD1 covers 9 bases. Germline CDR1 SGHNT, CDR2 YENEEA. With V trimmed by 1 base and J by 7 bases, 8 bases remained unmatched. CDR3 size: 16 residues. CDR3 protein: CASSLAGTGYYNEQFF. CDR3 DNA sequence: TGTGCCAGCAGCTTAGCCGGGACAGGGTACTATAATGAGCAGTTCTTC.

The rearrangement links TRBV5-6 to TRBJ1-2, with TRBD1 identical over 9 bases. Germline CDR1 and CDR2: SGHDT and YYEEEE. The V and J ends lost 4 bases and 6 bases, in that order; junction bases with no gene match: 10. The length of the CDR3 is 15 residues. CDR3: CASSDRDREYDGYTF. CDR3 DNA sequence: TGTGCCAGCAGCGACCGGGACAGGGAGTATGATGGCTACACCTTC.

The chain employs TRBV6-1 and TRBJ2-1, with TRBD1 as a possible D gene (6 bases). Germline V gives CDR1 MNHNS, CDR2 SASEGT. V was clipped by 7 bases and J by 7 bases, with 17 bases between them. The CDR3 spans 14 residues. The CDR3 coding sequence is TGTGCCAGCATCCTGTTGGGCAGGGGTAATGAGCAGTTCTTC. Encoded protein: CASILLGRGNEQFF.

The chain couples TRBV19 to TRBJ1-1; no clear D gene. The CDR3 runs 14 residues. Between the trimmed V and J ends, which lost 3 bases and 3 bases, there was a span of 11 bases. Germline CDR1 reads LNHDA; CDR2 reads SQIVND (reference sequence). As DNA, the CDR3 is TGTGCCAGTAGTATCAATCGAACTGACACTGAAGCTTTCTTT. Translation gives CASSINRTDTEAFF.

The rearrangement joins TRBV19 to TRBJ2-7, with D possibly being TRBD1 (6 bases). The CDR3 contains 16 residues. Germline CDR1 reads LNHDA; CDR2 reads SQIVND (reference sequence). Trimming removed 1 base at V and 5 bases at J, with 18 bases between. CDR3 sequence reads: CASSIVGTGTTDEQYF. CDR3 bases: TGTGCCAGTAGTATAGTTGGGACCGGGACAACCGACGAGCAGTACTTC. Based on the CDR3 plus reference TRBV19 and TRBJ2-7, the full variable domain is DGGITQSPKYLFRKEGQNVTLSCEQNLNHDAMYWYRQDPGQGLRLIYYSQIVNDFQKGDIAEGYSVSREKKESFPLTVTSAQKNPTAFYLCASSIVGTGTTDEQYFGPGTRLTVT.

The J gene is TRBJ2-3, the V gene TRBV29-1, with D maybe TRBD2 (5 bases). V lost 6 bases and J 0 bases, leaving 13 bases between the germline ends. Germline CDR1 SQVTM, CDR2 ANQGSEA. The CDR3 covers 14 residues. The CDR3 bases are TGCAGCGTCCCAAGGCGGGTTAGCACAGATACGCAGTATTTT. This codes for CSVPRRVSTDTQYF.

The genes are TRBV30 and TRBJ2-6, with D maybe TRBD1 (5 bases). V was clipped by 2 bases and J by 4 bases, with 15 bases between them. Germline V gene sequence: CDR1 GTSNPN, CDR2 SVGIG (reference sequence). The CDR3 runs to 16 residues. As DNA, the CDR3 is TGTGCCTGGAGTTTTTACACAGGTACCGGGGCCAACGTCCTGACTTTC. This encodes CAWSFYTGTGANVLTF.

V is TRBV11-2 and J is TRBJ2-7, with 7 bases fitting TRBD1. CDR3 length: 17 residues. CDR1 SGHAT and CDR2 FQNNGV come from the germline V gene. Germline trimming cut 5 bases from V and 4 bases from J; bases unmatched to any gene: 17. The CDR3 is CASSRQKIQGTSYEQYF. Here the CDR3 DNA reads TGTGCCAGCAGCCGCCAGAAAATACAGGGGACATCGTACGAGCAGTACTTC. The whole variable domain, remainder taken from reference TRBV11-2 and TRBJ2-7, is EAGVAQSPRYKIIEKRQSVAFWCNPISGHATLYWYQQILGQGPKLLIQFQNNGVVDDSQLPKDRFSAERLKGVDSTLKIQPAKLEDSAVYLCASSRQKIQGTSYEQYFGPGTRLTVT.

The chain employs TRBV12-5 and TRBJ2-1; 9 positions agree with TRBD1. V dropped 6 bases and J dropped 4; count of bases not matched to a gene: 7. Germline V gene lookup returns CDR1 LGHNT and CDR2 FRNRAP. The CDR3 length is 15 residues. In DNA, the CDR3 is TGTGCTAGTGGACCGGGACAGGGAAATTACAATGAGCAGTTCTTC. Its translation: CASGPGQGNYNEQFF. The variable domain in full, completed from reference TRBV12-5 and TRBJ2-1, reads DARVTQTPRHKVTEMGQEVTMRCQPILGHNTVFWYRQTMMQGLELLAYFRNRAPLDDSGMPKDRFSAEMPDATLATLKIQPSEPRDSAVYFCASGPGQGNYNEQFFGPGTRLTVL.

For this clone: This specimen includes other DNA sequences encoding the same CDR3. V is TRBV28 and J is TRBJ2-5; maybe TRBD2 (6 bases). The CDR3 has 12 residues. V lost 8 bases to trimming and J lost 3 bases, with 10 bases between them. Germline V gene sequence: CDR1 MDHEN, CDR2 SYDVKM. This chain's CDR3 is CASRGGKETQYF. The CDR3 DNA is TGTGCCAGCCGGGGCGGGAAAGAGACCCAGTACTTC.

The chain employs TRBV4-3 and TRBJ2-2, with 7 positions matching TRBD2. CDR1 LGHNA and CDR2 YSLEER come from the germline V gene. The length of the CDR3 is 18 residues. Trimming removed 0 bases from V and 4 bases from J; junction bases left unmatched: 11. In DNA, the CDR3 is TGCGCCAGCAGCCAAGATTTTCTCCCGGGAGGACTCACCGGGGAGCTGTTTTTT. Protein sequence: CASSQDFLPGGLTGELFF.

The chain couples TRBV2 to TRBJ1-1; possibly TRBD1 for D (6 bases). With 6 bases removed from V and 5 bases from J, the gap between germline ends came to 19 bases. From germline, CDR1 is SNHLY and CDR2 FYNNEI. The CDR3 is 15 residues long. In DNA, the CDR3 is TGTGCCAGCAGCTGGGTACCGGGACATGAGACTGAAGCTTTCTTT. Amino acids: CASSWVPGHETEAFF.

The chain has TRBV27 and TRBJ2-7, with TRBD1 as a possible D gene (6 bases). V gave up 5 bases and J gave up 3 bases, with 20 bases separating them. CDR1 MNHEY and CDR2 SMNVEV come from the germline V gene (reference sequence). The CDR3 contains 16 residues. The CDR3 loop reads CASSPPLMDSSYEQYF. CDR3 nucleotides: TGTGCCAGCAGTCCCCCCTTGATGGACAGTAGCTACGAGCAGTACTTC.

The chain joins TRBV4-3 to TRBJ2-3, with a tentative D call TRBD1 (5 bases). Germline CDR1 is LGHNA and CDR2 is YSLEER. The CDR3 covers 16 residues. V lost 3 bases, J lost 4 bases, and 17 bases lay in between. The CDR3 DNA is TGCGCCAGCAGCCAGATGGGCAGGGCGGTCGCAGATACGCAGTATTTT. Translation gives CASSQMGRAVADTQYF.

The sample holds a few counts of this clone. The gene calls are TRBV6-5 and TRBJ1-5; D is unresolved. The CDR3 loop spans 16 amino acids. In germline, CDR1 is MNHEY, CDR2 SVGAGI. Trimming took 0 bases from V and 4 from J, leaving 13 bases between them. The CDR3 region is CASSYSRVIGNQPQHF. CDR3 nucleotides: TGTGCCAGCAGTTACTCGAGGGTTATTGGTAATCAGCCCCAGCATTTT.

This chain links TRBV19 with TRBJ1-5; D unclear. The length of the CDR3 is 13 residues. Per germline, CDR1 LNHDA and CDR2 SQIVND (reference sequence). V lost 6 bases to trimming and J lost 3 bases, with 9 bases between them. CDR3 bases: TGTGCCAGTAGCGGGTCTCACAATCAGCCCCAGCATTTT. Its protein is CASSGSHNQPQHF.

The chain carries TRBV19 and TRBJ2-2; a possible D gene is TRBD2 (7 bases). Germline assignment: CDR1 LNHDA and CDR2 SQIVND (reference sequence). CDR3 length: 16 amino acids. With 4 bases removed from V and 2 bases from J, the gap between germline ends came to 14 bases. CDR3 loop: CASSTIGGGNTGELFF. For the CDR3, the DNA is TGTGCCAGTAGTACCATAGGGGGGGGTAACACCGGGGAGCTGTTTTTT. The full variable domain, in which reference TRBV19 and TRBJ2-2 provide the parts outside the CDR3, is DGGITQSPKYLFRKEGQNVTLSCEQNLNHDAMYWYRQDPGQGLRLIYYSQIVNDFQKGDIAEGYSVSREKKESFPLTVTSAQKNPTAFYLCASSTIGGGNTGELFFGEGSRLTVL.